Detailed here is one T cell receptor beta chain. This CDR3 is 13 amino acids long. In germline, CDR1 is ENHRY, CDR2 SYGVKD. V lost 6 bases to trimming and J lost 1 base, with 9 bases between them. These data belong to a study of blood T cell repertoires in COVID-19. Study information: Donors in the United States, Italy and Spain gave samples during acute or convalescent COVID-19. T cells, B-cell-depleted T cells, or PBMCs supplied cDNA or gDNA.

Data came from immunoSEQ multiplex PCR; TCRdb stores just in-frame clones and leaves some out. This sample has 240,000 or so clones; 80% to 85% occur once, and the top ten carry roughly an eighth. This sequence joins TRBV10-3 and TRBJ1-2; maybe TRBD1 (6 bases). The TCR comes from a woman aged 60-75 years with active or convalescent COVID-19. The sequenced sample consisted of peripheral blood. The CDR3 protein is CAIRDSLNYGYTF. CDR3 nucleotide sequence: TGTGCCATCAGGGACAGTCTTAACTATGGCTACACCTTC.